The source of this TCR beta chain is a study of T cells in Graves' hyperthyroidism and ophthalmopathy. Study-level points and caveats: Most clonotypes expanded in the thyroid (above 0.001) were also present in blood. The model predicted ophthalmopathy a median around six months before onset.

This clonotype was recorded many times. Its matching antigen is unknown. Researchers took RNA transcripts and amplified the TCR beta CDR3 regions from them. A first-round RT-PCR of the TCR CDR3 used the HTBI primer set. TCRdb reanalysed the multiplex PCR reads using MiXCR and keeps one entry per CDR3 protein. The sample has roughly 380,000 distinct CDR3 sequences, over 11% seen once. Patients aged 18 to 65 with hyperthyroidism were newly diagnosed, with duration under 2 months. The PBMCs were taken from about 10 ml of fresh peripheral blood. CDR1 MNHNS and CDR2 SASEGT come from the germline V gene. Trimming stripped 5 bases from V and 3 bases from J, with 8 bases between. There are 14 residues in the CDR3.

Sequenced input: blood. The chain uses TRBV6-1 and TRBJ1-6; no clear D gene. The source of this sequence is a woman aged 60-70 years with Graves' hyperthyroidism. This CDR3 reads CASSTRSYNSPLHF. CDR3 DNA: TGTGCCAGCAGTACCAGGAGCTATAATTCACCCCTCCACTTT.